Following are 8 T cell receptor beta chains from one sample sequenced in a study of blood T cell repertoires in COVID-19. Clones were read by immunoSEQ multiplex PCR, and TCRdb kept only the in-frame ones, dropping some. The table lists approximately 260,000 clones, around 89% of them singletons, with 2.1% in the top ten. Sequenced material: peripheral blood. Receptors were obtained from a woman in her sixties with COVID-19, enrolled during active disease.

This CDR3 reads CATSRAVNTEAFF. The CDR3 DNA reads as TGTGCCACCAGCAGAGCTGTTAACACTGAAGCTTTCTTT. This sequence joins TRBV15 and TRBJ1-1; no firm D call. Trimming left V 1 base short and J 2 bases short, with 5 bases between. The germline V gene has CDR1 LNHNV and CDR2 YYDKDF (reference sequence). The CDR3 is 13 residues long. The variable domain in full, with the rest retrieved from reference TRBV15 and TRBJ1-1, is DAMVIQNPRYQVTQFGKPVTLSCSQTLNHNVMYWYQQKSSQAPKLLFHYYDKDFNNEADTPDNFQSRRPNTSFCFLDIRSPGLGDTAMYLCATSRAVNTEAFFGQGTRLTVV.

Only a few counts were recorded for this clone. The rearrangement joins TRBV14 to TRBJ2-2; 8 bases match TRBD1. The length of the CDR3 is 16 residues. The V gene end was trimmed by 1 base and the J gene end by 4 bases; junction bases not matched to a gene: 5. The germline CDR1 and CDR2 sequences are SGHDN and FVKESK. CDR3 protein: CASSQARGPSTGELFF. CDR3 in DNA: TGTGCCAGCAGCCAAGCCAGGGGGCCAAGCACCGGGGAGCTGTTTTTT.

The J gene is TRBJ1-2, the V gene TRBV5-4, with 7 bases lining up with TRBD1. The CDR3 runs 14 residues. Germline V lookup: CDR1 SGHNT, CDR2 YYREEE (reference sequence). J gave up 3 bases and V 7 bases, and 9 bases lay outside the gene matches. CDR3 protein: CASGQTGIDYGYTF. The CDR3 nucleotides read TGTGCCAGCGGACAGACAGGGATCGACTATGGCTACACCTTC. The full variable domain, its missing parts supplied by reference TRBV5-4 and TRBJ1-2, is ETGVTQSPTHLIKTRGQQVTLRCSSQSGHNTVSWYQQALGQGPQFIFQYYREEENGRGNFPPRFSGLQFPNYSSELNVNALELDDSALYLCASGQTGIDYGYTFGSGTRLTVV.

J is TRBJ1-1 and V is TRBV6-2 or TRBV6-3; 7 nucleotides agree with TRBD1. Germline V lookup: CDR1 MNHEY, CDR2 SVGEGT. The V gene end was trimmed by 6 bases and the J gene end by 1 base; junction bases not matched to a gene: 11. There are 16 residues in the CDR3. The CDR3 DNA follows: TGTGCCAGCAGCAACCCATGGGACAGATGGAACACTGAAGCTTTCTTT. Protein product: CASSNPWDRWNTEAFF.

The CDR3 here is CASAGTSGGSYNEQFF. DNA for the CDR3: TGTGCCAGCGCCGGGACTAGCGGGGGGTCGTACAATGAGCAGTTCTTC. J is TRBJ2-1 and V is TRBV28, with 15 positions matching TRBD2. The J segment lost 4 bases and the V segment lost 8 bases, leaving 6 bases of the junction unmatched. The CDR3 is made up of 16 amino acids. CDR1 and CDR2 from the germline V gene are MDHEN and SYDVKM.

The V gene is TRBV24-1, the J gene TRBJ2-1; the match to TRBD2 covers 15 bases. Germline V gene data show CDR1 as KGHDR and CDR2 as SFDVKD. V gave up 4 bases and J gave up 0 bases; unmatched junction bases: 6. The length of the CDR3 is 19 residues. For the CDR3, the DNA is TGTGCCACCAGTGACCCGGGGACTAGCGGGGGGAACTCCTACAATGAGCAGTTCTTC. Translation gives CATSDPGTSGGNSYNEQFF.

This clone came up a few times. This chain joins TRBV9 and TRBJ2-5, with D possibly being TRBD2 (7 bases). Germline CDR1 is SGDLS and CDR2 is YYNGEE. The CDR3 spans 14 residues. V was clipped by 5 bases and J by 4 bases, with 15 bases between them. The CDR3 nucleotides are TGTGCCAGCAGTGGGGGGGCTAGCGGAGAGACCCAGTACTTC. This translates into CASSGGASGETQYF.

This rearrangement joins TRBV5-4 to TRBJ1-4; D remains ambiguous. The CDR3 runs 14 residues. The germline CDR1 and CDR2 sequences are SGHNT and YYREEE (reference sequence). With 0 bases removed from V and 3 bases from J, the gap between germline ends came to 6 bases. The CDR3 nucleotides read TGTGCCAGCAGCTTGGGTGGCTCTAATGAAAAACTGTTTTTT. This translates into CASSLGGSNEKLFF.